These 15 T cell receptor beta chains originate from one sample sequenced in a study of technical replicates of blood from a handful of donors. The repertoire was sequenced with immunoSEQ multiplex PCR; TCRdb's copy has only in-frame clones and lacks some. In the table there are about 70,000 clones, 75% to 90% of which are singletons. Sequenced sample: PBMCs. Every receptor here comes from a human donor in good health. Some clones in this sample may be carry-over from other donors' samples.

The chain has TRBV7-9 and TRBJ2-7, with TRBD1 as a possible D gene (6 bases). Trimming removed 1 base at V and 6 bases at J, with 10 bases between. From germline, CDR1 is SEHNR and CDR2 FQNEAQ (reference sequence). CDR3 size: 13 residues. This CDR3 is CASSLEQGVEQYF. CDR3 coding DNA: TGTGCCAGCAGCTTAGAACAGGGTGTCGAGCAGTACTTC.

The chain links TRBV11-1 to TRBJ2-1; 8 positions match TRBD2. In germline, CDR1 is SGHAT, CDR2 FQDESV (reference sequence). The CDR3 has 14 amino acids. Losses at the gene ends were 5 bases for V and 0 bases for J; bases not matched to a gene: 0. CDR3 nucleotides: TGTGCCAGCAGCACTAGCGGCTCCTACAATGAGCAGTTCTTC. Its protein is CASSTSGSYNEQFF.

CDR3 protein: CASSLGTPNSPLHF. CDR3 bases: TGTGCCAGCAGCCTCGGGACACCTAATTCACCCCTCCACTTT. This chain connects TRBV7-6 to TRBJ1-6; tentative D call: TRBD1 (6 bases). Germline assignment: CDR1 SGHVS and CDR2 FNYEAQ. Trimming took 5 bases from V and 6 from J, leaving 11 bases between them. The CDR3 consists of 14 residues.

The chain recombines TRBV6-5 with TRBJ2-1, with TRBD2 identical over 11 bases. Looked up from germline, CDR1 is MNHEY and CDR2 is SVGAGI. Unmatched junction bases numbered 9, after V lost 6 bases and J lost 8 bases. The CDR3 spans 15 residues. In DNA, the CDR3 is TGTGCCAGCAGACGACTAGCGGGACCTGCTCATGAGCAGTTCTTC. It yields the protein CASRRLAGPAHEQFF.

This clone has a handful of counts. The J gene is TRBJ2-7, the V gene TRBV7-2, with D tentatively TRBD2 (6 bases). The CDR3 has 15 amino acids. Trimming stripped 1 base from V and 1 base from J, with 11 bases between. CDR1 SGHTA and CDR2 FQGNSA come from the germline V gene. The CDR3 DNA reads TGTGCCAGCAGCTTAGGGGGACTTCTATCCTACGAGCAGTACTTC. Protein: CASSLGGLLSYEQYF. Full variable domain (remainder filled in from reference TRBV7-2 and TRBJ2-7): GAGVSQSPSNKVTEKGKDVELRCDPISGHTALYWYRQSLGQGLEFLIYFQGNSAPDKSGLPSDRFSAERTGGSVSTLTIQRTQQEDSAVYLCASSLGGLLSYEQYFGPGTRLTVT.

This chain links TRBV11-2 with TRBJ2-1, with 9 bases aligning to TRBD2. Trimming cost V 3 bases and J 6 bases; bases outside gene matches: 9. The CDR3 spans 16 residues. In germline, CDR1 is SGHAT, CDR2 FQNNGV. CDR3: CASSLGASGIRNEQFF. The CDR3 coding sequence is TGTGCCAGCAGCTTGGGAGCTAGCGGGATACGCAATGAGCAGTTCTTC.

The CDR3 DNA sequence: TGTGCCAGCAGTGGCTGGTTCCCAGCTAAACAGGGGCCTAATGAAAAACTGTTTTTT. Protein product: CASSGWFPAKQGPNEKLFF. The chain joins TRBV6-1 to TRBJ1-4, with 7 bases identical to TRBD1. Germline V lookup: CDR1 MNHNS, CDR2 SASEGT. CDR3 length: 19 amino acids. The V gene end was trimmed by 4 bases and the J gene end by 3 bases; junction bases not matched to a gene: 17.

A word on this clone: Other nucleotide sequences from this sample produce the same CDR3. This chain joins TRBV30 and TRBJ1-2; no firm D call. There are 12 residues in the CDR3. Looked up from germline, CDR1 is GTSNPN and CDR2 is SVGIG (reference sequence). V gave up 0 bases and J gave up 3 bases, with 5 bases separating them. CDR3 DNA sequence: TGTGCCTGGAGTGTACTCGACTATGGCTACACCTTC. This encodes CAWSVLDYGYTF. Complete variable domain (other parts from reference TRBV30 and TRBJ1-2): SQTIHQWPATLVQPVGSPLSLECTVEGTSNPNLYWYRQAAGRGLQLLFYSVGIGQISSEVPQNLSASRPQDRQFILSSKKLLLSDSGFYLCAWSVLDYGYTFGSGTRLTVV.

The chain is built from TRBV6-6 and TRBJ1-2; D remains ambiguous. The CDR3 sequence is 12 residues long. Germline loops: CDR1 MNHNY, CDR2 SVGAGI (reference sequence). Trimming pared 8 bases from V and 1 base from J, leaving 8 bases between. The CDR3 sequence is CASRDFNYGYTF. The CDR3 coding sequence is TGTGCCAGCCGCGATTTTAACTATGGCTACACCTTC.

V usage is TRBV2 and J usage is TRBJ1-3; D might be TRBD1 (5 bases). Germline-derived CDR1 and CDR2 are SNHLY and FYNNEI. V gave up 8 bases and J gave up 0 bases, with 11 bases separating them. The CDR3 is 14 amino acids. CDR3: CASSRQRSGNTIYF. The DNA of the CDR3 is TGTGCCAGCTCCCGACAGCGCTCTGGAAACACCATATATTTT. The whole variable domain, filled in from reference TRBV2 and TRBJ1-3, reads EPEVTQTPSHQVTQMGQEVILRCVPISNHLYFYWYRQILGQKVEFLVSFYNNEISEKSEIFDDQFSVERPDGSNFTLKIRSTKLEDSAMYFCASSRQRSGNTIYFGEGSWLTVV.

This rearrangement joins TRBV19 to TRBJ1-4; no clear D gene. Germline CDR1 is LNHDA and CDR2 is SQIVND (reference sequence). The CDR3 covers 12 residues. V was pared by 3 bases and J by 8 bases, with 7 bases between. Written as DNA, the CDR3 is TGTGCCAGTAGTATTTCGGGGGAAAAACTGTTTTTT. It is translated as CASSISGEKLFF.

V and J are TRBV6-1 and TRBJ2-4; D remains unclear. Germline V gene data show CDR1 as MNHNS and CDR2 as SASEGT. This CDR3 contains 13 residues. With 0 bases removed from V and 12 bases from J, the gap between germline ends came to 12 bases. The CDR3 sequence is CASSEAPKMSQYF. The CDR3 DNA reads TGTGCCAGCAGTGAAGCCCCGAAGATGAGTCAGTACTTC.

This clone appeared once. V is TRBV7-9 and J is TRBJ1-2; possible D gene TRBD1, 5 bases. V was trimmed by 5 bases and J by 8 bases, leaving 15 bases between them. CDR1 and CDR2 (germline): SEHNR, FQNEAQ (reference sequence). This CDR3 is 13 amino acids long. DNA for the CDR3: TGTGCCAGCAGCCGGGACTTCGAGGGGGGCTACACCTTC. Amino acid sequence: CASSRDFEGGYTF.

The genes are TRBV7-2 and TRBJ2-1, with D perhaps given as TRBD1 or TRBD2 (5 bases each). The CDR3 length is 14 residues. V shed 5 bases and J shed 5 bases, with 13 bases lying between them. From germline, CDR1 is SGHTA and CDR2 FQGNSA. The CDR3 sequence: CASSLGTGDNEQFF. CDR3 nucleotides: TGTGCCAGCAGCCTAGGGACCGGGGACAATGAGCAGTTCTTC.

This sequence joins TRBV5-4 and TRBJ1-3; D is ambiguous. Trimming took off 4 bases at V and 4 bases at J, with 12 bases between the two ends. CDR1 and CDR2 from the germline V gene are SGHNT and YYREEE (reference sequence). The CDR3 is 14 residues long. CDR3 loop: CASSTPNVGNTIYF. DNA of the CDR3: TGTGCCAGCAGCACCCCTAACGTCGGAAACACCATATATTTT.